A selection of T cell receptor beta chains follows, all from one sample in a study of shared clonotypes between healthy human individuals. Only in-frame clones appear in the TCRdb table, and some are missing; sequencing was by immunoSEQ multiplex PCR. The sample includes 2.5 million or so clones, approximately 90% of them seen just once. Sample: naive CD4+ T cells sorted from blood. The source of these receptors is a man aged 18 to 29 in good health. CDR3s include the opening cysteine and the closing phenylalanine or tryptophan.

TRBV5-4	TRBJ2-2	CATSGGIVNTGELFF
TRBV6-1	TRBJ1-5	CASSEVGKSNQPQHF
TRBV6-4	TRBJ1-1	CASSSGGNTEAFF
TRBV5-1	TRBJ2-3	CASRPTSGTGTDTQYF
TRBV23-1	TRBJ2-3	CASSQSSRTTDTQYF
TRBV30	TRBJ1-1	CAWSLKNEAFF
TRBV19	TRBJ2-1	CASSIQPGLAIEQFF
TRBV19	TRBJ1-5	CASSIVVGGNQPQHF
TRBV19	TRBJ2-1	CASSNPRSTLGNEQFF
TRBV7-6	TRBJ2-5	CASSSHRDREETQYF
TRBV6-1	TRBJ2-2	CASSEGQFTGELFF
TRBV5-4	TRBJ2-3	CASSLDYTDTQYF
TRBV10-3	TRBJ2-1	CAISVMGGETYNEQFF
TRBV11-2	TRBJ2-2	CASSSRTGNTGELFF
TRBV7-2	TRBJ1-2	CASSSGAGGYVYGYTF
TRBV19	TRBJ1-4	CASSMNSQEKLFF
TRBV6-1	TRBJ2-7	CASTQTGPLDEQYF
TRBV5-1	TRBJ2-3	CASSLAGGSTDTQYF
TRBV7-2	TRBJ1-4	CASSLVGGPANEKLFF
TRBV6-1	TRBJ2-5	CASSAGQGVRTQETQYF
TRBV6-1	TRBJ2-2	CASSGAPGTGELFF
TRBV7-9	TRBJ2-5	CASSPLAGASETQYF
TRBV28	TRBJ2-1	CASSPPDRGLDEQFF
TRBV28	TRBJ2-7	CASRALHSYEQYF
TRBV7-2	TRBJ1-1	CASSRQGGSTEAFF
TRBV12-2	TRBJ1-2	CASRLEGQGNYGYTF
TRBV5-1	TRBJ2-7	CASSATSPYEQYF
TRBV30	TRBJ1-2	CAWRDRVNYGYTF
TRBV5-4	TRBJ2-2	CASSTGGGGANTGELFF
TRBV5-1	TRBJ2-7	CASSLGAIDYEQYF
TRBV4-1	TRBJ1-1	CASSQGGVLKSKPNTEAFF
TRBV7-9	TRBJ1-1	CASSLEGTVNTEAFF
TRBV7-8	TRBJ2-4	CASSLQPLAKNIQYF
TRBV27	TRBJ2-1	CASRGVGLANALVSYNEQFF
TRBV6-1	TRBJ1-1	CASILGRYDTEAFF
TRBV25-1	TRBJ2-7	CASSATGQVRDEQYF